Shown below are 28 T cell receptor beta chains from a single sample sequenced in a study of cytomegalovirus exposure and HLA in healthy donors (dated by TCRdb to the late 2010s). Libraries came from the immunoSEQ multiplex PCR assay. For the multiplex PCR, a mixture combining 60 forward primers for TCR Vbeta segments and 13 reverse primers for TCR Jbeta segments was used. Drawn from immuneACCESS, this table holds only the in-frame rearrangements with V and J called that TCRdb kept. Clones are partly lost; checked studies trace under half to an unresolved V gene and leave the rest unexplained. The table for this sample lists 150,000 or so clones; roughly 80% of them were counted only once. Of the sample, under 0.4% is held by the ten largest clones. The sample consisted of PBMCs. These receptors all stem from a boy between 2 and 10 years old in good health and CMV-seronegative.

The J gene is TRBJ2-1, the V gene TRBV27; 13 positions match TRBD2. CDR3 size: 17 residues. Looked up from germline, CDR1 is MNHEY and CDR2 is SMNVEV (reference sequence). V lost 6 bases, J lost 4 bases, and 9 bases stayed unmatched. The CDR3 nucleotides are TGTGCCAGCAGCCCCATTGGGACTAGCGGGGTGTACAATGAGCAGTTCTTC. Protein product: CASSPIGTSGVYNEQFF.

In this sample, this clone turned up a few times. V usage is TRBV6-5 and J usage is TRBJ2-1; 7 bases fit TRBD1. The V gene's germline CDR1 is MNHEY and CDR2 SVGAGI. V lost 0 bases to trimming and J lost 12 bases; unmatched junction nucleotides: 8. CDR3 length: 14 amino acids. The CDR3 nucleotides are TGTGCCAGCAGTTACTCGCATGGGGACAGTGGGCAGTTCTTC. Amino acids: CASSYSHGDSGQFF.

This clone was counted only a few times. The J gene is TRBJ2-3, the V gene TRBV4-1; TRBD2 agrees at 9 bases. Germline CDR1 and CDR2: MGHRA and YSYEKL. V trimming: 0 bases; J trimming: 3 bases; junction bases outside the gene matches: 7. The CDR3 is 17 residues long. The CDR3 DNA reads as TGCGCCAGCAGCCAAGACATTGGCCTAGCGGGAACAGATACGCAGTATTTT. Translated, it gives CASSQDIGLAGTDTQYF.

This sequence joins TRBV29-1 and TRBJ2-3, with 7 bases that match TRBD2. This CDR3 comprises 16 residues. Per germline, CDR1 SQVTM and CDR2 ANQGSEA. J lost 6 bases, V lost 0 bases, and 12 bases had no gene match. The CDR3 DNA follows: TGCAGCGTTGAAGATGTATGGGGGAGGGCCGGGGATACGCAGTATTTT. Translation gives CSVEDVWGRAGDTQYF.

The genes are TRBV7-6 and TRBJ1-1; no firm D call. This CDR3 region has 15 residues. The germline CDR1 and CDR2 sequences are SGHVS and FNYEAQ. Deletions cut 0 bases from V and 5 bases from J, with 13 bases between. CDR3 residues: CASSLAPSLRTEAFF. CDR3 DNA sequence: TGTGCCAGCAGCTTAGCCCCTTCCCTGCGGACTGAAGCTTTCTTT.

The chain recombines TRBV18 with TRBJ1-4; D perhaps matches TRBD1 (5 bases). Germline values: CDR1 KGHSH, CDR2 LQKENI. This CDR3 spans 13 amino acids. With 4 bases removed from V and 8 bases from J, the gap between germline ends came to 11 bases. CDR3 sequence: CASSRGGKEKLFF. The CDR3 nucleotides read TGTGCCAGCTCACGGGGCGGTAAGGAAAAACTGTTTTTT.

This chain links TRBV6-1 with TRBJ1-5; no reliable D call. Per the germline V gene, CDR1 is MNHNS and CDR2 is SASEGT. V lost 0 bases and J 0 bases, leaving 9 bases between the germline ends. CDR3 length: 16 amino acids. CDR3 DNA: TGTGCCAGCAGTGAAGCTGCGCGGGGTAGCAATCAGCCCCAGCATTTT. Translated: CASSEAARGSNQPQHF.

This sequence joins TRBV28 and TRBJ1-5, with D hard to call. The CDR3 sequence is 14 residues long. In germline, CDR1 is MDHEN, CDR2 SYDVKM. Deletions cut 3 bases from V and 7 bases from J, with 13 bases between. The CDR3 DNA reads TGTGCCAGCAGTTTTGTCGGGTGGAAGCAGCCCCAGCATTTT. Its protein product is CASSFVGWKQPQHF.

The V gene is TRBV4-2, the J gene TRBJ2-7, with D perhaps TRBD2 (6 bases). Germline V lookup: CDR1 LGHNA, CDR2 YNFKEQ. This CDR3 region has 14 residues. V was trimmed by 0 bases and J by 4 bases, leaving 10 bases between them. This chain's CDR3 is CASSQDGLSYEQYF. In nucleotides, the CDR3 is TGTGCCAGCAGCCAAGATGGACTATCTTACGAGCAGTACTTC.

The J gene is TRBJ1-5, the V gene TRBV6-1; D is perhaps TRBD1 (6 bases). Trimming pared 1 base from V and 1 base from J, leaving 11 bases between. The length of the CDR3 is 16 residues. Per the germline V gene, CDR1 is MNHNS and CDR2 is SASEGT. The CDR3 DNA reads as TGTGCCAGCAGTGAAGTTCACAGGGTGAGCAATCAGCCCCAGCATTTT. Translating it yields CASSEVHRVSNQPQHF.

V usage is TRBV6-1 and J usage is TRBJ1-2; D gene ambiguous. The V end lost 3 bases, the J end lost 4 bases, and 12 bases lay between the germline ends. The germline V gene encodes CDR1 MNHNS and CDR2 SASEGT. CDR3 length: 14 residues. CDR3 amino acids: CASSDRPKLYGYTF. Here the CDR3 DNA reads TGTGCCAGCAGTGACAGGCCTAAACTCTATGGCTACACCTTC.

Comments on this clone: Other DNA sequences of this sample code for an identical CDR3. The chain has TRBV15 and TRBJ2-3; 8 bases fit TRBD1. Trimming cost V 5 bases and J 0 bases; bases outside gene matches: 7. Germline V CDR1 and CDR2: LNHNV, YYDKDF (reference sequence). The CDR3 totals 16 residues. DNA of the CDR3: TGTGCCACCAGCCTGCTTGGACAGGGAAGCACAGATACGCAGTATTTT. Translating it yields CATSLLGQGSTDTQYF.

The chain employs TRBV13 and TRBJ2-7; 11 bases line up with TRBD1. There are 15 residues in the CDR3. V lost 1 base and J lost 5; bases outside the gene matches: 4. Germline-derived CDR1 and CDR2 are PRHDT and FYEKMQ (reference sequence). The CDR3 sequence: CASSLAPDRGHEQYF. CDR3 DNA sequence: TGTGCCAGCAGCTTAGCACCGGACAGGGGGCACGAGCAGTACTTC.

CDR3 coding DNA: TGTGCCAGCAGTTTTATATCAGGGGCCCTCCACGAGCAGTACTTC. Translating it yields CASSFISGALHEQYF. V gene TRBV28 combines with J gene TRBJ2-7, with D tentatively TRBD1 (6 bases). The CDR3 is 15 amino acids. Germline V CDR1 and CDR2: MDHEN, SYDVKM. Trimming left V 3 bases short and J 5 bases short, with 17 bases between.

The CDR3 DNA is TGCAGCGTTCAGGGGGCGCGCACTGAAGCTTTCTTT. Its protein product is CSVQGARTEAFF. The chain has TRBV29-1 and TRBJ1-1; TRBD1 matches at 8 bases. Unmatched junction bases numbered 3, after V lost 5 bases and J lost 4 bases. The V gene's germline CDR1 is SQVTM and CDR2 ANQGSEA. The CDR3 is 12 residues long.

V gene TRBV7-9 combines with J gene TRBJ2-1; no clear D gene. V was shortened by 1 base and J by 7 bases, with 5 bases between the two germline ends. Germline assignment: CDR1 SEHNR and CDR2 FQNEAQ (reference sequence). The CDR3 is 12 residues long. The CDR3 DNA reads as TGTGCCAGCAGCTTAGAACGGAATGAGCAGTTCTTC. It specifies CASSLERNEQFF.

The chain recombines TRBV27 with TRBJ2-1; 8 bases match TRBD2. The CDR3 has 14 amino acids. Trimming cost V 3 bases and J 4 bases; bases outside gene matches: 2. Germline CDR1 and CDR2: MNHEY and SMNVEV (reference sequence). In DNA form, the CDR3 reads TGTGCCAGCAGTTTGGCTAGCGGGTACAATGAGCAGTTCTTC. Protein product: CASSLASGYNEQFF.

This chain connects TRBV2 to TRBJ1-5; weak D call: TRBD1 (5 bases). Germline V gene sequence: CDR1 SNHLY, CDR2 FYNNEI. The CDR3 sequence is 15 residues long. V lost 10 bases to trimming and J lost 0 bases, with 16 bases between them. The CDR3 bases are TGTGCCACCACGCCCGGGGGAAATAGCAATCAGCCCCAGCATTTT. Protein product: CATTPGGNSNQPQHF.

The J gene is TRBJ2-1, the V gene TRBV5-6; perhaps TRBD2 as D (6 bases). The CDR3 length is 16 residues. V was pared by 4 bases and J by 0 bases, with 14 bases between. The V gene's germline CDR1 is SGHDT and CDR2 YYEEEE. The CDR3 bases are TGTGCCAGCAGCCACCTACGGGAGAGCTCCTACAATGAGCAGTTCTTC. This sequence encodes CASSHLRESSYNEQFF.

The V and J genes are TRBV19 and TRBJ1-1, with 10 bases aligning to TRBD1. This CDR3 is built from 15 residues. The germline V gene encodes CDR1 LNHDA and CDR2 SQIVND (reference sequence). J lost 4 bases, V lost 6 bases, and 8 bases had no gene match. CDR3: CASRPGQGVSTEAFF. In DNA, the CDR3 is TGTGCCAGTAGGCCAGGACAGGGGGTGAGCACTGAAGCTTTCTTT. Full variable domain (remainder filled in from reference TRBV19 and TRBJ1-1): DGGITQSPKYLFRKEGQNVTLSCEQNLNHDAMYWYRQDPGQGLRLIYYSQIVNDFQKGDIAEGYSVSREKKESFPLTVTSAQKNPTAFYLCASRPGQGVSTEAFFGQGTRLTVV.

The V and J genes are TRBV6-1 and TRBJ1-1; the D gene is possibly TRBD1 (5 bases). Germline-derived CDR1 and CDR2 are MNHNS and SASEGT. The length of the CDR3 is 16 residues. Trimming left V 1 base short and J 1 base short, with 13 bases between. CDR3 amino acids: CASSEVSGPENTEAFF. The CDR3 DNA follows: TGTGCCAGCAGTGAAGTTTCAGGGCCCGAGAACACTGAAGCTTTCTTT.

The chain links TRBV5-1 to TRBJ2-3; TRBD2 matches at 9 bases. The V segment lost 4 bases and the J segment 7 bases; nucleotides outside the gene matches: 19. Germline V gives CDR1 SGHRS, CDR2 YFSETQ. This CDR3 comprises 18 residues. CDR3 region: CASSPVTSGSLVSNTQYF. The CDR3 DNA reads TGCGCCAGCAGCCCGGTAACTAGCGGGTCGCTTGTGTCGAATACGCAGTATTTT.

The V and J genes are TRBV7-8 and TRBJ2-7, with 7 bases matching TRBD2. This CDR3 has 15 residues. CDR1 SGHVS and CDR2 FQNEAQ come from the germline V gene. J gave up 3 bases and V 1 base, and 6 bases lay outside the gene matches. This CDR3 reads CASSLGLQRDYEQYF. The CDR3 DNA reads TGTGCCAGCAGCTTAGGGTTGCAGCGGGACTACGAGCAGTACTTC.

The chain joins TRBV5-1 to TRBJ2-2, with TRBD2 identical over 7 bases. Germline loops: CDR1 SGHRS, CDR2 YFSETQ. CDR3 length: 15 residues. The V gene end was trimmed by 1 base and the J gene end by 3 bases; junction bases not matched to a gene: 3. The CDR3 DNA is TGCGCCAGCAGCTTGAGGGAGGGGTACACCGGGGAGCTGTTTTTT. Protein: CASSLREGYTGELFF.

This rearrangement joins TRBV19 to TRBJ2-7, with 7 nucleotides matching TRBD2. Germline lookup yields CDR1 LNHDA and CDR2 SQIVND (reference sequence). V was clipped by 5 bases and J by 0 bases; unmatched bases: 13. The CDR3 runs to 17 residues. The CDR3 coding sequence is TGTGCCAGTAGTTCCCTAGCCTTGGGAGGGAGCTCCTACGAGCAGTACTTC. Residues: CASSSLALGGSSYEQYF.

The chain combines TRBV28 with TRBJ2-1; TRBD2 matches at 7 bases. The germline gives CDR1 MDHEN, CDR2 SYDVKM. The CDR3 consists of 15 residues. Trimming at V came to 4 bases and at J to 7 bases, leaving 10 bases not matched to a gene. The CDR3 nucleotides are TGTGCCAGCAGTTCACTAGCATGGGGGGGGAATGAGCAGTTCTTC. Translating gives CASSSLAWGGNEQFF.

The genes are TRBV5-1 and TRBJ2-7; TRBD2 matches 9 bases. From germline, CDR1 is SGHRS and CDR2 YFSETQ. The CDR3 runs to 16 residues. With V trimmed by 2 bases and J by 4 bases, 10 bases remained unmatched. CDR3 coding DNA: TGCGCCAGCAGCTTAAGTAGCGGGAGTGGTACTTACGAGCAGTACTTC. Amino acid sequence: CASSLSSGSGTYEQYF.

The rearrangement joins TRBV6-5 to TRBJ1-5; a weak D match, TRBD1 (5 bases). Germline values: CDR1 MNHEY, CDR2 SVGAGI. The CDR3 spans 14 residues. The V gene lost 5 bases and the J gene lost 4 bases, with 12 bases spanning the gap. CDR3 sequence reads: CASSKTGPNQPQHF. The CDR3 bases are TGTGCCAGCAGTAAAACAGGCCCGAATCAGCCCCAGCATTTT.